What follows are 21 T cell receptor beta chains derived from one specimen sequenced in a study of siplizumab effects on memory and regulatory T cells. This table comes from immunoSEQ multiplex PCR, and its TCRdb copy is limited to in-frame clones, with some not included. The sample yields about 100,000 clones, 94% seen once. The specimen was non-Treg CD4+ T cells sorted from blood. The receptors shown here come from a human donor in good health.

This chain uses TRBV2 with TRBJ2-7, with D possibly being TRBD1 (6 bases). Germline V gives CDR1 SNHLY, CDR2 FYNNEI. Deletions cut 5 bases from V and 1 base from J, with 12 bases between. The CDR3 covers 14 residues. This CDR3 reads CASSQMTGSYEQYF. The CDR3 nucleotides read TGTGCCAGCAGTCAAATGACAGGATCCTACGAGCAGTACTTC.

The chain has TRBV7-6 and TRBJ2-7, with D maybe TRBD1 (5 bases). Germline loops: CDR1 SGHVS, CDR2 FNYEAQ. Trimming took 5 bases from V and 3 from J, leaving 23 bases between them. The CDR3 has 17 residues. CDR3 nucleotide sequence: TGTGCCAGCAGCCAGTTGGGTCAAGGGGTTGGGGTCTACGAGCAGTACTTC. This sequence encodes CASSQLGQGVGVYEQYF.

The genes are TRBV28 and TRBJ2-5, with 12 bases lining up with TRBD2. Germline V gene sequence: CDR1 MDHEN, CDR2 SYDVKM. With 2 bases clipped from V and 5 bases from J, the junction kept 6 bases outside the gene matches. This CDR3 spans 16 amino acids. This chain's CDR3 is CASSLRLAGVEETQYF. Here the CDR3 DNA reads TGTGCCAGCAGTTTAAGACTAGCGGGAGTGGAGGAGACCCAGTACTTC.

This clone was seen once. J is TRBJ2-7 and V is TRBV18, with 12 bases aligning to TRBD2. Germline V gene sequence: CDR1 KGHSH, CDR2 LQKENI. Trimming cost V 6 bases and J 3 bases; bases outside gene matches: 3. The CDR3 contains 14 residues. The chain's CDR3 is CASSRTSGIYEQYF. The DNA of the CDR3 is TGTGCCAGCTCCCGGACTAGCGGGATCTACGAGCAGTACTTC.

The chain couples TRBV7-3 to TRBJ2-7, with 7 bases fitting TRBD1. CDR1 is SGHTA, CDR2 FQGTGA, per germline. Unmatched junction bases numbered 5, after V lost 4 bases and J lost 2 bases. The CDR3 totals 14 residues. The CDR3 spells CASSYGTVPYEQYF. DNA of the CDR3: TGTGCCAGCAGCTACGGGACAGTTCCCTACGAGCAGTACTTC.

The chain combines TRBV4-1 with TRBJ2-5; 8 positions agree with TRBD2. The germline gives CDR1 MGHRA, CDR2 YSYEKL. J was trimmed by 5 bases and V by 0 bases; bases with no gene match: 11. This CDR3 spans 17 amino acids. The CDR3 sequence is CASSQDREGKPLETQYF. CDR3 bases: TGCGCCAGCAGCCAAGATCGGGAGGGGAAACCACTGGAGACCCAGTACTTC.

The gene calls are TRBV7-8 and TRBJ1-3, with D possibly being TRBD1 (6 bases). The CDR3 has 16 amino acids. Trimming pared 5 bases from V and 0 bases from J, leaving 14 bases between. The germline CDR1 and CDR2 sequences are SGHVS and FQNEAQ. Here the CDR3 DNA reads TGTGCCAGCAGCCCGCACAGGGCAAACTCTGGAAACACCATATATTTT. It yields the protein CASSPHRANSGNTIYF.

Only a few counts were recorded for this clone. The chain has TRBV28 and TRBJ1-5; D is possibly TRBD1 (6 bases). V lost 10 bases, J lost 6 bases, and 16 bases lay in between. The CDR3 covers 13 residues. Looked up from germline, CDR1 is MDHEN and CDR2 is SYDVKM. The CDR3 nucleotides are TGTGCCATCCGGGGACAAGAGATTCAGCCCCAGCATTTT. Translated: CAIRGQEIQPQHF.

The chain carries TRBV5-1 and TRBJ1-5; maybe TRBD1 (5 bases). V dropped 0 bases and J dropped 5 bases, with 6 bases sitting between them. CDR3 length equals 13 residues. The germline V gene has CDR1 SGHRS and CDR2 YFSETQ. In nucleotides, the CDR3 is TGCGCCAGCAGCTTGGAGGGGTATCAGCCCCAGCATTTT. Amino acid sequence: CASSLEGYQPQHF.

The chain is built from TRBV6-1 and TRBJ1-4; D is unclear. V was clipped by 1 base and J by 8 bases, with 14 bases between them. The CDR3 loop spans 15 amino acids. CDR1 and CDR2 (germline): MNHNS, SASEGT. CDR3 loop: CASSEDEVGGEKLFF. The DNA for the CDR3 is TGTGCCAGCAGTGAAGACGAGGTTGGAGGGGAAAAACTGTTTTTT.

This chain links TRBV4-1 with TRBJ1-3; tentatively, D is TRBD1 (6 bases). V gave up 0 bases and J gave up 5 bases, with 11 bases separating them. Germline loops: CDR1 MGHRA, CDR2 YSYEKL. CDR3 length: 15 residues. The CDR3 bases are TGCGCCAGCAGCCAAGAGGACAGTACCAGAAACACCATATATTTT. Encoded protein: CASSQEDSTRNTIYF.

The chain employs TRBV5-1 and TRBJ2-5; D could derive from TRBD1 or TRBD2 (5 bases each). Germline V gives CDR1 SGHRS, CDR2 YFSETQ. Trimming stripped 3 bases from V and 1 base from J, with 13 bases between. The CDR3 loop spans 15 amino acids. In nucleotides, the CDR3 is TGCGCCAGCAGCTCGTGGGGGAACCTCCAAGAGACCCAGTACTTC. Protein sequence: CASSSWGNLQETQYF.

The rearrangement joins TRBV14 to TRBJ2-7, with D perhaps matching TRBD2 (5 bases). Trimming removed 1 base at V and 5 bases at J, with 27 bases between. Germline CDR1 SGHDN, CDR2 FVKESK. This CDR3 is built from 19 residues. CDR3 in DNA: TGTGCCAGCAGCCAAGTGTCGAATAGATCTCCGGGGTCAGAGGACGAGCAGTACTTC. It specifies CASSQVSNRSPGSEDEQYF.

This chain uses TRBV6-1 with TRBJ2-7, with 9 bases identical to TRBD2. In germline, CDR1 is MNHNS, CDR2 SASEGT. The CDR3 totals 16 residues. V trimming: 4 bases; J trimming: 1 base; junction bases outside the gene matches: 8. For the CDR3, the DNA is TGTGCCAGCAGTGCCTCTCTAGCGGGATTTTCCTACGAGCAGTACTTC. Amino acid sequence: CASSASLAGFSYEQYF.

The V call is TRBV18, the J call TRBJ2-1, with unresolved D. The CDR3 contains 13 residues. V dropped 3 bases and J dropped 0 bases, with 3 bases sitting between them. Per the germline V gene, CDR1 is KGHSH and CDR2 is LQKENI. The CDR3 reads CASSPNSYNEQFF. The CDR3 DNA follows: TGTGCCAGCTCACCGAACTCCTACAATGAGCAGTTCTTC. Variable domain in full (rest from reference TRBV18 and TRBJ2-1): NAGVMQNPRHLVRRRGQEARLRCSPMKGHSHVYWYRQLPEEGLKFMVYLQKENIIDESGMPKERFSAEFPKEGPSILRIQQVVRGDSAAYFCASSPNSYNEQFFGPGTRLTVL.

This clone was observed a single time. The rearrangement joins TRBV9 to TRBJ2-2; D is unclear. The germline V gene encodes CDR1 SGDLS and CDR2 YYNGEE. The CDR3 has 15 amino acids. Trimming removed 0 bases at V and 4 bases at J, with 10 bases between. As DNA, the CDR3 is TGTGCCAGCAGCGTAGTCAGCAGTCCCACCGGGGAGCTGTTTTTT. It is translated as CASSVVSSPTGELFF. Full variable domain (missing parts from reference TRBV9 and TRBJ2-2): DSGVTQTPKHLITATGQRVTLRCSPRSGDLSVYWYQQSLDQGLQFLIQYYNGEERAKGNILERFSAQQFPDLHSELNLSSLELGDSALYFCASSVVSSPTGELFFGEGSRLTVL.

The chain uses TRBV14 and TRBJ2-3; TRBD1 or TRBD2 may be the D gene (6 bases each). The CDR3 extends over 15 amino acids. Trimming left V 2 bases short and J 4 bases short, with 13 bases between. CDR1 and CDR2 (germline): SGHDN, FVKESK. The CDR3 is CASSQTSRGADTQYF. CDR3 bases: TGTGCCAGCAGCCAAACTAGTAGGGGGGCAGATACGCAGTATTTT.

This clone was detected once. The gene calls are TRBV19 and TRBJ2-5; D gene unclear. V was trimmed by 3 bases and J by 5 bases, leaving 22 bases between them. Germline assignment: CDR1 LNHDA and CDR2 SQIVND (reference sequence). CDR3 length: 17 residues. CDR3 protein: CASSMDGALIGAETQYF. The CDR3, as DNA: TGTGCCAGTAGTATGGACGGAGCGCTAATAGGAGCCGAGACCCAGTACTTC.

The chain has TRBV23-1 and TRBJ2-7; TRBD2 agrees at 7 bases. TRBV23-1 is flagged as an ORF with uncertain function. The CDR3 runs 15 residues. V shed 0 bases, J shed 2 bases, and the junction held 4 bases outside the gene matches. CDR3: CASSQSSSGPYEQYF. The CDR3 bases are TGCGCCAGCAGTCAATCATCTAGCGGACCCTACGAGCAGTACTTC.

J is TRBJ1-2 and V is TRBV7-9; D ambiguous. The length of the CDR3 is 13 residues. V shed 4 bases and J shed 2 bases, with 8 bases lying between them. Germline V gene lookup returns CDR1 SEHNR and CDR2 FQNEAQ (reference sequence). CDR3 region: CASSYNGNYGYTF. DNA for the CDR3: TGTGCCAGCAGCTACAACGGCAACTATGGCTACACCTTC.

In DNA, the CDR3 is TGTGCCTGGAGTGTACAGGGAAATCAGCCCCAGCATTTT. Encoded protein: CAWSVQGNQPQHF. This chain connects TRBV30 to TRBJ1-5; perhaps TRBD1 as D (6 bases). Germline-derived CDR1 and CDR2 are GTSNPN and SVGIG (reference sequence). Trimming took 0 bases from V and 4 from J, leaving 7 bases between them. The CDR3 length is 13 residues.